This TCR beta chain is from a study of beta chain features in type 1 diabetes. Findings of the study overall: Within the patient group, naive, central memory and Treg TCRB repertoires appeared more similar to each other than within healthy donors.

Germline-derived CDR1 and CDR2 are SGDLS and YYNGEE. Trimming cost V 3 bases and J 3 bases; bases outside gene matches: 4. CDR3 length equals 15 residues. Expressed TCRB transcripts were sequenced because the entire RNA isolate underwent reverse transcription. Here immunoSEQ multiplex PCR was the method, and the copy in TCRdb shows in-frame clones only, minus some. The data contain roughly 290,000 clones, 7.5% to 9.5% of them singletons. In its sample, this clone was seen a few times. Antigen specificity is unknown. The sequencing sample was made of central memory CD4+ T cells from blood. This TCR was sampled from a woman aged 18-30 years in good health. V gene TRBV9 combines with J gene TRBJ1-1; 11 positions agree with TRBD1. This chain's CDR3 is CASSAGQGADTEAFF. Here the CDR3 DNA reads TGTGCCAGCAGCGCCGGACAGGGGGCGGACACTGAAGCTTTCTTT.